The sequence of this T cell receptor (beta chain) was determined in a study of blood T cell repertoires in COVID-19. In the study overall: Acute-phase and convalescent COVID-19 samples originated in the United States, Italy and Spain. In each case, the material was cDNA or gDNA derived from T cells, B-cell-depleted T cells, or PBMCs.

Sequenced by immunoSEQ multiplex PCR; TCRdb stores in-frame clones only, minus some. The sample has approximately 52,000 clones, about 91% seen once; the top ten hold approximately 3%. Germline V gene sequence: CDR1 SEHNR, CDR2 FQNEAQ (reference sequence). V shed 5 bases and J 9 bases; nucleotides not matched to a gene: 9. This CDR3 is 15 amino acids long. The chain has TRBV7-9 and TRBJ1-6; 8 nucleotides line up with TRBD1. This clonotype was sampled from a man in his forties or fifties with acute or convalescent COVID-19. Sequencing input: peripheral blood. Here the CDR3 DNA reads TGTGCCAGCAGCCCGACTCAACAGGGGGGTTCACCCCTCCACTTT. The encoded protein is CASSPTQQGGSPLHF.